This TCR beta chain comes out of a study of CD8+ T cells in alopecia areata. Extracted from the samples, RNA was reverse transcribed into cDNA to serve as the sequencing template. Measured with immunoSEQ multiplex PCR; TCRdb has only the in-frame clones, and not every one. The data show 200,000 to 250,000 clones, around two thirds seen once. Turning to this clone: Other nucleotide sequences in the sample specify the same CDR3.

In germline, CDR1 is SNHLY, CDR2 FYNNEI. The CDR3 covers 13 residues. V shed 6 bases and J shed 0 bases, with 7 bases lying between them. The chain carries TRBV2 and TRBJ2-3, with no clear D. Sample: CD4+ T cells sorted from blood, taken at week 0. This sequence originates from a human donor with alopecia areata. In DNA, the CDR3 is TGTGCCAGCAGCTTAGACAGCACAGATACGCAGTATTTT. Amino acids: CASSLDSTDTQYF.